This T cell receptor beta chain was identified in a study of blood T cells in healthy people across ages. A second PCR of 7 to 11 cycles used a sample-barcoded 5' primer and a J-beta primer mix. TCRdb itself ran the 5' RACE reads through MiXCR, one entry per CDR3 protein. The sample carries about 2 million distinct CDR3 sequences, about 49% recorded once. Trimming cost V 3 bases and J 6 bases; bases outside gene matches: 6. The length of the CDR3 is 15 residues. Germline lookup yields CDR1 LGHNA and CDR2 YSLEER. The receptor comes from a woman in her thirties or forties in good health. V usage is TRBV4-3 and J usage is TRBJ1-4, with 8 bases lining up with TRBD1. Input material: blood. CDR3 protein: CASSHGGTGDEKLFF. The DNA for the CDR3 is TGCGCCAGCAGCCACGGCGGGACAGGTGATGAAAAACTGTTTTTT.